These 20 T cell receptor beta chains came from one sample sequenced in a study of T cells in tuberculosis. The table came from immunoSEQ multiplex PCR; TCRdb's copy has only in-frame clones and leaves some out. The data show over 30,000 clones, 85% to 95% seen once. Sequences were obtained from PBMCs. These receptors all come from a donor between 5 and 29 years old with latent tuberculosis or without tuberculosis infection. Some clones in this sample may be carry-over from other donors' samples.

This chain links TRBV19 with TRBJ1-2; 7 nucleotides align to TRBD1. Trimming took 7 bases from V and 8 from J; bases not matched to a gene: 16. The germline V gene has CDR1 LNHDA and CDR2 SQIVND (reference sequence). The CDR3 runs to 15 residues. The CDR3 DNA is TGTGCCAGTATCCCGCGTGGAGAGGGGGCGCCCGGCTACACCTTC. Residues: CASIPRGEGAPGYTF.

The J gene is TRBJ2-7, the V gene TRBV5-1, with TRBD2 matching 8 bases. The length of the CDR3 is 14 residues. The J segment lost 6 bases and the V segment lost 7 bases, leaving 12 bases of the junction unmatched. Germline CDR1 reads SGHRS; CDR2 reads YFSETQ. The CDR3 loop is CASRWTGGVSEQYF. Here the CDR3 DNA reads TGCGCCAGCCGCTGGACGGGAGGGGTCTCCGAGCAGTACTTC.

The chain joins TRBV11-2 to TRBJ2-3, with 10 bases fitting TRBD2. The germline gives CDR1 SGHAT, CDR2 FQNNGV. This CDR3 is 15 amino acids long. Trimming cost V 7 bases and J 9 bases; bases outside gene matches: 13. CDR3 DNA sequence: TGTGCCAGCACCCCAGGGGGGCTAGCGGGAGACACGCAGTATTTT. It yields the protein CASTPGGLAGDTQYF.

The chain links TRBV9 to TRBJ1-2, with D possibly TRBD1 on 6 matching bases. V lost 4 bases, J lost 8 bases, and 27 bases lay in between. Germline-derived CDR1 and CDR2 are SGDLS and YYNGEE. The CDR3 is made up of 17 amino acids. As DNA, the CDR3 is TGTGCCAGCAGCCTACGGGGGGCTGTGCTGGGTTCGGAAGGCTACACCTTC. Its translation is CASSLRGAVLGSEGYTF.

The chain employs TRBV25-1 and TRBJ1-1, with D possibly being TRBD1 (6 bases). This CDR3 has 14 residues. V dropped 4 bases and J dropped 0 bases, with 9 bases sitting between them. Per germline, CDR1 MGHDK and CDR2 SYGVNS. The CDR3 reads CASSGTVMNTEAFF. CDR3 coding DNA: TGTGCCAGCAGTGGGACAGTCATGAACACTGAAGCTTTCTTT.

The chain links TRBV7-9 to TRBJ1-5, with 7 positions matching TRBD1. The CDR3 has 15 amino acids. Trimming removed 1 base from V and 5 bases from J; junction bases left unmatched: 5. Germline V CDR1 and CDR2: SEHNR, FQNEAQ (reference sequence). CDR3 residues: CASSLGQGLHQPQHF. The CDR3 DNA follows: TGTGCCAGCAGCTTAGGACAGGGCCTCCATCAGCCCCAGCATTTT.

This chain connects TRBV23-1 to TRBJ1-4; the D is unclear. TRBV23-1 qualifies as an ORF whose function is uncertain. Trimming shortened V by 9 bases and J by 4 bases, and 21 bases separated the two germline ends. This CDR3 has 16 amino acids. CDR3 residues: CARNSPVGLRNEKLFF. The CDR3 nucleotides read TGCGCCAGAAACAGCCCGGTTGGACTCCGTAATGAAAAACTGTTTTTT.

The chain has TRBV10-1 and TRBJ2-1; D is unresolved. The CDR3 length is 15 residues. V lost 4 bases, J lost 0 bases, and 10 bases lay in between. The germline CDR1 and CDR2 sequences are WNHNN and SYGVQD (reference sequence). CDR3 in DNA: TGCGCCAGCAGTGGCACTCTAGGCTCCTACAATGAGCAGTTCTTC. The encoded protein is CASSGTLGSYNEQFF.

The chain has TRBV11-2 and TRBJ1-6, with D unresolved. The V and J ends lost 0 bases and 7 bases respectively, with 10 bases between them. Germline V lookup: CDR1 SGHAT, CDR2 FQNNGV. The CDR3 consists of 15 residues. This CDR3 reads CASSLEPGMNSPLHF. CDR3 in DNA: TGTGCCAGCAGCTTAGAACCAGGCATGAATTCACCCCTCCACTTT.

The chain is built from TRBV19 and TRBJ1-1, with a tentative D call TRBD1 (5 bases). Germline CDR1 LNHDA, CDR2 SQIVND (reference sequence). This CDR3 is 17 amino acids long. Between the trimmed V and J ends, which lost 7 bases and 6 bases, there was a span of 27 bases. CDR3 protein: CASTAKGSPRSRAEAFF. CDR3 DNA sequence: TGTGCCAGTACCGCGAAGGGGTCACCCCGCTCGAGAGCTGAAGCTTTCTTT.

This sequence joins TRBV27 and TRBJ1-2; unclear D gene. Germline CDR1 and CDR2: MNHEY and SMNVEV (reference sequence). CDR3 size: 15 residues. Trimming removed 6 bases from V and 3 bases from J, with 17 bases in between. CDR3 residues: CASSPTLGFYYGYTF. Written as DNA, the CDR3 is TGTGCCAGCAGCCCGACATTGGGCTTCTACTATGGCTACACCTTC.

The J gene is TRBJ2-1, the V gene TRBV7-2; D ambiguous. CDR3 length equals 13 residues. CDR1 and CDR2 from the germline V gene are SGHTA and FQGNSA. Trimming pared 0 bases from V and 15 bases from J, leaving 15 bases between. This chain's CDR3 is CASSLARAPTWFF. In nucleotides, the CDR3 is TGTGCCAGCAGCTTAGCGAGAGCCCCGACTTGGTTCTTC.

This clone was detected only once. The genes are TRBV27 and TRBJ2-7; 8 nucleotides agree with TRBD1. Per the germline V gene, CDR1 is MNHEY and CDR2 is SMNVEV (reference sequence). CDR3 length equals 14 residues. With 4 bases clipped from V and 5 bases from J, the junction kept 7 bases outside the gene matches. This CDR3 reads CASSWTGSGDEQYF. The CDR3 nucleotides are TGTGCCAGCAGTTGGACAGGGTCGGGAGACGAGCAGTACTTC.

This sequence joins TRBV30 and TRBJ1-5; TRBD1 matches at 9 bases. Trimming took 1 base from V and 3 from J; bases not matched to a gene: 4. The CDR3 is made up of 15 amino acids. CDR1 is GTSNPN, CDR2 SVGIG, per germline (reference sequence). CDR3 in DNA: TGTGCCTGGAGTGGAGGGACAGGGTTCAATCAGCCCCAGCATTTT. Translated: CAWSGGTGFNQPQHF.

The CDR3 DNA reads as TGTGCCAGCAGGGTCTGGGCCGAAGGTACTGAAGCTTTCTTT. Protein product: CASRVWAEGTEAFF. This chain uses TRBV13 with TRBJ1-1; D call uncertain. CDR3 length: 14 residues. Trimming stripped 6 bases from V and 5 bases from J, with 16 bases between. Germline CDR1 reads PRHDT; CDR2 reads FYEKMQ (reference sequence).

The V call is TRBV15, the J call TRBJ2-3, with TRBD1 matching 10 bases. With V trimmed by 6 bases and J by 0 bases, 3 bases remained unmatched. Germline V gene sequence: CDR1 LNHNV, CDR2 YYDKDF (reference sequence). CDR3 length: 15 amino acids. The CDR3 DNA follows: TGTGCCACCAGGAGGGACAGGGGAAGCACAGATACGCAGTATTTT. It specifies CATRRDRGSTDTQYF.

The CDR3 loop reads CASIRTGRSYGYTF. CDR3 nucleotides: TGTGCCAGCATCCGGACAGGGCGATCCTATGGCTACACCTTC. The rearrangement uses TRBV2 and TRBJ1-2; TRBD1 matches at 8 bases. The germline V gene encodes CDR1 SNHLY and CDR2 FYNNEI. V was clipped by 7 bases and J by 4 bases; unmatched bases: 8. The CDR3 is 14 amino acids.

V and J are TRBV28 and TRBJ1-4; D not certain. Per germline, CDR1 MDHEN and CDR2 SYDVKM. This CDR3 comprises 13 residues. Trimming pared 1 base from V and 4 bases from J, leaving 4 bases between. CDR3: CASSLSGNEKLFF. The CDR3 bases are TGTGCCAGCAGTTTATCCGGTAATGAAAAACTGTTTTTT. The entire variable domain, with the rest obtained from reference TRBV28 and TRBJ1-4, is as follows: DVKVTQSSRYLVKRTGEKVFLECVQDMDHENMFWYRQDPGLGLRLIYFSYDVKMKEKGDIPEGYSVSREKKERFSLILESASTNQTSMYLCASSLSGNEKLFFGSGTQLSVL.

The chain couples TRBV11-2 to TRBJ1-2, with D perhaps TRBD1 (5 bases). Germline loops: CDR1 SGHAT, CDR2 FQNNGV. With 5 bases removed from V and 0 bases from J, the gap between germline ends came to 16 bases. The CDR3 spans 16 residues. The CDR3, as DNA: TGTGCCAGCAGCCTCGACGGGACTTATACTAACTATGGCTACACCTTC. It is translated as CASSLDGTYTNYGYTF.

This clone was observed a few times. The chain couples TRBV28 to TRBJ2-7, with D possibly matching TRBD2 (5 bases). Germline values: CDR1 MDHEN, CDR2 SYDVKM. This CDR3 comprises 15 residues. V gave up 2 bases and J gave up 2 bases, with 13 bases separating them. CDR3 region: CASSLVVSGAYEQYF. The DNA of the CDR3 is TGTGCCAGCAGTTTAGTGGTGAGCGGAGCCTACGAGCAGTACTTC.